These 3 T cell receptor beta chains came from one sample sequenced in a study of blood T cells in healthy people across ages. A second PCR of roughly 7 to 11 cycles used a sample-barcoded 5' primer and a J-beta primer mix. A single record per CDR3 protein comes from TCRdb applying MiXCR to the 5' RACE reads. The sample has fewer than 2,000,000 distinct CDR3 sequences, about two fifths seen once. The sample taken for sequencing was blood. The receptors here all came from a human donor in good health.

The genes are TRBV29-1 and TRBJ2-1; no clear D gene. Trimming took off 3 bases at V and 4 bases at J, with 10 bases between the two ends. Germline V gene data show CDR1 as SQVTM and CDR2 as ANQGSEA. The CDR3 covers 13 residues. CDR3 DNA: TGCAGCGTTGAGGTAGGGCCATACAATGAGCAGTTCTTC. This encodes CSVEVGPYNEQFF.

The V gene is TRBV3-1, the J gene TRBJ2-3; D call uncertain. Germline-derived CDR1 and CDR2 are LGHDT and YNNKEL (reference sequence). V gave up 1 base and J gave up 4 bases, with 9 bases separating them. The CDR3 runs to 14 residues. CDR3 sequence: CASSQVFGPDTQYF. CDR3 sequence (DNA): TGTGCCAGCAGCCAAGTTTTCGGCCCAGATACGCAGTATTTT.

This clonotype occurred a few times. The chain couples TRBV20-1 to TRBJ2-7, with 10 bases fitting TRBD2. The length of the CDR3 is 14 residues. The ends lost 6 bases at V and 2 bases at J; junction bases unmatched: 7. CDR1 DFQATT and CDR2 SNEGSKA come from the germline V gene (reference sequence). The CDR3 nucleotides are TGCAGTGCCAGGCTAGCGGGGGAACCCTACGAGCAGTACTTC. This gives the protein CSARLAGEPYEQYF.